Sequencing of this TCR beta chain was carried out in a study of T cell responses to AZD1222 COVID-19 vaccine (dated by TCRdb to about 2021). For context, the study as a whole: TCR sequencing was performed for roughly 240 trial participants, of whom around 210 were given two doses of AZD1222 and about 25 were given two doses of MenACWY control vaccine. Trial participants were enrolled into age subgroups of 18-55, 56-69 and 70-plus years, which contained about 160, 30 and 59 TCR-sequenced participants, respectively.

Explained via the paper, the time point label denotes: about 28 days (+/-7) after the second vaccine dose. AZD1222 recipients given second doses at about 4 weeks or at about 12 weeks were pooled, since spike-specific TCR depth and breadth were not found to differ between the two schedules. Vaccinee samples were obtained from the UK trials COV001 and COV002, which included a single-blind randomized controlled phase 2/3 trial of AZD1222 (ChAdOx1 nCoV-19) in healthy adults. For TCRbeta chain sequencing, PBMC samples from trial participants were taken at day 0 and at day 28 after the second dose. As concerns this clone: Its antigen remains unidentified. Nothing much larger sits one base from this clone, and base qualities are not available.

Points the paper makes about the study in general: After two AZD1222 doses, both the breadth and the depth of spike-specific TCRs were significantly higher than at day 0 and than in MenACWY recipients. Vaccine-associated CD4 TCRs spanned the whole spike protein, with dominant responses in regions 160-218 and 743-854. Conclusions about previously exposed vaccinees are limited because only a handful of AZD1222 recipients were SARS-CoV-2 seropositive at baseline. Participants were mostly white British, with more females than males. The authors suggested clonal diversity may have been underestimated. In the small 56-69-year group, the increase in depth fell short of significance, most likely because of low power. Reportedly, almost half of the unique spike-specific TCRs recognized epitopes lying outside the regions that are mutated in the B.1.351 and B.1.1.7 variants. No day 14 peak-response samples were available, so repertoires were characterized only after the peak T cell response.

The CDR3 goes from the cysteine to the phenylalanine over 15 residues. Only CDR3 DNA is held: 45 bases, read in frame from base 1. Based on the germline V gene (reference sequence), the CDR1 and CDR2 sequences are LNHNV and YYDKDF. The junction carries 12 bases between V and J, which are trimmed by 5 bases and 1 base respectively. The CDR3 regions of human TCRbeta chains were analyzed by immunosequencing. The study's own analysis went as follows. Repertoire TCRs were checked for matches against a reference library of SARS-CoV-2-specific TCRs that had been generated using the MIRA antigen-specificity platform. Breadth meant the fraction of unique TCRs that were SARS-CoV-2-associated, whereas depth meant the fraction of total T cells that were SARS-CoV-2-associated. Using the MIRA data, every spike-specific TCR was mapped to the spike region that the TCR reacted to and assigned to either a CD4 or a CD8 class. Log10-transformed breadth and depth values were compared by one-way ANOVA with Sidak's multiple comparisons tests. TCRdb took over this immuneACCESS table, retaining in-frame rearrangements with V and J assigned. Such tables are incomplete; in checked studies, under half of the missing clones stem from an unresolved V gene, and the remainder is unexplained. V and J calls and clone size are those listed in that table; D and trimming were worked out from the DNA. The sample contains about 180,000 clones, around 88% of them found a single time. The ten top clones hold approximately 10% of the sample.

The receptor chain draws on TRBV15 and TRBJ1-3; the D region possibly corresponds to TRBD1 (5 bases align). The sequence came from an adult who received the AZD1222 COVID-19 vaccine. Sample: peripheral blood, taken 28 days after the second AZD1222 dose. The CDR3 amino acid sequence is: CATSLRGHSGNTIYF. The nucleotides read TGTGCCACCAGCCTCCGGGGCCATTCTGGAAACACCATATATTTT.